This T cell receptor beta chain appears in the sequencing data of a study of T-cell memory formation after mild COVID-19. Study-wide findings and caveats: Certain responding clones were present in pre-infection memory, suggesting participation of cross-reactive memory.

Losses at the gene ends were 0 bases for V and 6 bases for J; bases not matched to a gene: 3. This CDR3 is 15 amino acids long. From the 5' RACE reads, TCRdb called clonotypes with MiXCR, one entry per CDR3 protein. The data contain 450,000 or so distinct CDR3 sequences, around a quarter of them singletons. There are many counts of this clonotype. The antigen is unknown. The sequenced sample was PBMCs or a T cell subset sorted from them (not recorded which). The V call is TRBV12-3 or TRBV12-4, the J call TRBJ2-7; 12 positions match TRBD1. This clonotype was obtained from an adult woman who had mild COVID-19 (a few samples of this study predate the infection). Cell type and time point are not known. The CDR3 reads CASSLAGTGGAEQYF. The CDR3 DNA reads as TGTGCCAGCAGTTTAGCGGGGACAGGGGGCGCCGAGCAGTACTTC.